One T cell receptor (beta chain) is described in this entry. Its specificity is unknown. Construction of TCR beta libraries was performed using quantitative 5'-RACE with molecular barcodes. TCRdb re-called the 5' RACE reads with MiXCR, one entry per CDR3 protein. The sample records about 540,000 distinct CDR3 sequences, approximately 12% being singletons. The entry originates in a study of CD8 T cells in ankylosing spondylitis. CDR1 and CDR2 (germline): MNHEY, SMNVEV (reference sequence). Trimming shortened V by 5 bases and J by 4 bases, and 14 bases separated the two germline ends. The CDR3 totals 14 residues. Notes on the study in general: Made up of under 10 highly homologous variants, a TCR beta motif appeared characteristic of ankylosing spondylitis blood.

This chain uses TRBV27 with TRBJ1-1; no reliable D call. The sequencing sample was made of blood, either unsorted or a sorted T cell fraction (not recorded which). The receptor was derived from a male donor with ankylosing spondylitis. In DNA form, the CDR3 reads TGTGCCAGCAGTACTCGAATTGGGTTCACTGAAGCTTTCTTT. Translating it yields CASSTRIGFTEAFF.